This TCR beta chain originates from a study of T cells in Graves' hyperthyroidism and ophthalmopathy. This clonotype was recorded at least ten times. The germline gives CDR1 MNHEY, CDR2 SVGAGI. The V end was cut by 7 bases, the J end by 1 base, with 16 bases between. This CDR3 is built from 15 residues. The CDR3 regions of TCR beta were amplified from RNA transcripts. The study used the HTBI primer set for a first-round RT-PCR of the TCR CDR3. TCRdb ran MiXCR on the multiplex PCR reads and lists one entry per CDR3 protein. The top ten clones hold less than 30% of a sample with some 550,000 distinct CDR3 sequences, 20% to 25% of them seen once.

The TCR sequence derives from a man younger than 35 with Graves' hyperthyroidism. Sample: blood. The chain combines TRBV6-5 with TRBJ1-1; a weak D match, TRBD1 (5 bases). Written as DNA, the CDR3 is TGTGCCAGCACCAAGGTTGGGGGTACGAACACTGAAGCTTTCTTT. Its protein is CASTKVGGTNTEAFF.